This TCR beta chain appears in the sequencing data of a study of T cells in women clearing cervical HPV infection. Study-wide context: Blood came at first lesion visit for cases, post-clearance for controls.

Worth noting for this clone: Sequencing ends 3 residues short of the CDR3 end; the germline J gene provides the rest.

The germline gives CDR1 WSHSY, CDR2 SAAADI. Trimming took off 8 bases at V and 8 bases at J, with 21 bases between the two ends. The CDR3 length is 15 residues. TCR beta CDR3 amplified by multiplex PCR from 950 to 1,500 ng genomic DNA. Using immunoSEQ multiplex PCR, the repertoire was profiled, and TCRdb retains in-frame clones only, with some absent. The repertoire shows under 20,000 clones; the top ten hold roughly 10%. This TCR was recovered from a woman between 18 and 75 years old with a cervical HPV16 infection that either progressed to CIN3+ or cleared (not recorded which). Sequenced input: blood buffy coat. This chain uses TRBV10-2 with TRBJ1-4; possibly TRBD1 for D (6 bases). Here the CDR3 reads CASVDLGGLNEKLFF. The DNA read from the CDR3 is TGCGCCAGCGTCGACTTGGGGGGGCTGAACGAAAAA.